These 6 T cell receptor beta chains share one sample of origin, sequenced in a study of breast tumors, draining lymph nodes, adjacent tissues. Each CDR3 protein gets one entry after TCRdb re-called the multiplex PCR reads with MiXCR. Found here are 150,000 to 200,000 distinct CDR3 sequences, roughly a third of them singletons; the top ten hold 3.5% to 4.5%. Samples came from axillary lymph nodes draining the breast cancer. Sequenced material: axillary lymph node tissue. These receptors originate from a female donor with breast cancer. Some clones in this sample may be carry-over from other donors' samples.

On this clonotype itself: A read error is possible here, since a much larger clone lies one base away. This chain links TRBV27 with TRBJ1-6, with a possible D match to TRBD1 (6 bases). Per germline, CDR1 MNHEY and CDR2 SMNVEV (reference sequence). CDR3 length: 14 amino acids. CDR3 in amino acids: CAGSYRETGSPLHF. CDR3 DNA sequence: TGTGCCGGCAGTTACAGGGAAACGGGATCACCCCTCCACTTT.

The DNA for the CDR3 is TGTGCCAGCAGCCCAAGCCTTGACGTAGCGGGCTCCTACGAGCAGTACTTC. This gives the protein CASSPSLDVAGSYEQYF. The chain employs TRBV3-1 and TRBJ2-7; 7 nucleotides line up with TRBD2. The V segment lost 4 bases and the J segment 0 bases; nucleotides outside the gene matches: 12. The CDR3 sequence is 17 residues long. The germline V gene has CDR1 LGHDT and CDR2 YNNKEL (reference sequence).

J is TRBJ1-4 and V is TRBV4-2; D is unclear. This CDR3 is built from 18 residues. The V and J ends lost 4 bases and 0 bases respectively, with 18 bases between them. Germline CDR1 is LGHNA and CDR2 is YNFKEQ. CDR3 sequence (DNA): TGTGCCAGCAGCCCCCCCAGGAGGGTCCCATCAACTAATGAAAAACTGTTTTTT. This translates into CASSPPRRVPSTNEKLFF.

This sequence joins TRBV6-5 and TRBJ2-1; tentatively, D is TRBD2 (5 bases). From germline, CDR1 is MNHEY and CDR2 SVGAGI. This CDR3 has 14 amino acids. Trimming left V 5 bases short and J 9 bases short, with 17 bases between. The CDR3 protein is CASSHGKATPEQFF. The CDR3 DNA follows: TGTGCCAGCAGTCACGGGAAGGCCACCCCTGAGCAGTTCTTC.

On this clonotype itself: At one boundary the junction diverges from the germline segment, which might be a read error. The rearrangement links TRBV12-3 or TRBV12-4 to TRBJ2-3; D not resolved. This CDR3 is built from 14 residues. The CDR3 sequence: CANSFGGTSDTQYF. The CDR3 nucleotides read TGTGCCAACAGTTTCGGCGGAACCTCAGATACGCAGTATTTT.

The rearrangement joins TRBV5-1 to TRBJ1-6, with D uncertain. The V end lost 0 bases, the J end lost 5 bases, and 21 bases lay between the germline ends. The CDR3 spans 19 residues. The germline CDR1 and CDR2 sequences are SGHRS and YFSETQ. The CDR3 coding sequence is TGCGCCAGCAGCTTGGCCCCCGACAATCGAAACACCAATAATTCACCCCTCCACTTT. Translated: CASSLAPDNRNTNNSPLHF.